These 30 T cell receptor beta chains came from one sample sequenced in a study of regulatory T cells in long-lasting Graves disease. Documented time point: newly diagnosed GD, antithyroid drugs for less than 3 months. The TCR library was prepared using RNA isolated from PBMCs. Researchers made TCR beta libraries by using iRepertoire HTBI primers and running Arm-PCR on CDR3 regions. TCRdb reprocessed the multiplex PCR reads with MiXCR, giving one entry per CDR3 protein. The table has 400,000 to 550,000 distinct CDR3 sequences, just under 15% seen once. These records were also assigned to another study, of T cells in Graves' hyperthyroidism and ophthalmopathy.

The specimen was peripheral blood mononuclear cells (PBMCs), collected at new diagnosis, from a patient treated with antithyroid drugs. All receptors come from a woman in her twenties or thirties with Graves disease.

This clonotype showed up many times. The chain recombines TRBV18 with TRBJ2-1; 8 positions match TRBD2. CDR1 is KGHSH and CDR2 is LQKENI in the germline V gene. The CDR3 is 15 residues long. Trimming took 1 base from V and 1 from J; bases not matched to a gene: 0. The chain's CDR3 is CASSPQRESYNEQFF. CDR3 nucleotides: TGTGCCAGCTCACCACAGCGGGAGTCCTACAATGAGCAGTTCTTC.

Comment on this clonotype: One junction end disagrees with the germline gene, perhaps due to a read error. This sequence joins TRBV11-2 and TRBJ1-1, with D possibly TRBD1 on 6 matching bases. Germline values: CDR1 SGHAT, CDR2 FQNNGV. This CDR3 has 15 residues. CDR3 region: CTSSLEAGVNTEAFF. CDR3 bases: TGTACCAGCAGCTTAGAGGCAGGGGTGAACACTGAAGCTTTCTTT.

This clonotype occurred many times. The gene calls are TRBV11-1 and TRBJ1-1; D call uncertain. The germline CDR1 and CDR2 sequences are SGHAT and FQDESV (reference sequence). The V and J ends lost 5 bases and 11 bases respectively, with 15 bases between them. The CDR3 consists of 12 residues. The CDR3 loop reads CASSRREPWAFF. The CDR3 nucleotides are TGTGCCAGCAGCCGAAGGGAACCCTGGGCTTTCTTT.

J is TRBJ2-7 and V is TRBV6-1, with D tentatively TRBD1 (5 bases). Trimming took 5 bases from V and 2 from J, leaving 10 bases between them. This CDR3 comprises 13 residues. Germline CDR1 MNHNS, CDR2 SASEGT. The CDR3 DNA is TGTGCCAGCAGTCAGGGTCCAGCCTACGAGCAGTACTTC. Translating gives CASSQGPAYEQYF.

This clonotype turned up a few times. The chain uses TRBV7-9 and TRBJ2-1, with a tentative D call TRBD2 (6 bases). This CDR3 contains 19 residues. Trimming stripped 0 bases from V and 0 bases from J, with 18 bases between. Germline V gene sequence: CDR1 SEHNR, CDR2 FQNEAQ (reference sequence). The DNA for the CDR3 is TGTGCCAGCAGCTTAGCAGACCTGGCTAGCGCCATCTCCTACAATGAGCAGTTCTTC. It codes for CASSLADLASAISYNEQFF.

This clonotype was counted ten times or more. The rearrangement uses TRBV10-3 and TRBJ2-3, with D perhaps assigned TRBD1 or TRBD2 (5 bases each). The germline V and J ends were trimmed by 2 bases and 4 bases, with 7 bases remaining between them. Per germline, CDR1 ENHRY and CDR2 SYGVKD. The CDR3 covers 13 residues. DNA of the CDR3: TGTGCCATCAGTGAGCAGGGAGCAGATACGCAGTATTTT. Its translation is CAISEQGADTQYF.

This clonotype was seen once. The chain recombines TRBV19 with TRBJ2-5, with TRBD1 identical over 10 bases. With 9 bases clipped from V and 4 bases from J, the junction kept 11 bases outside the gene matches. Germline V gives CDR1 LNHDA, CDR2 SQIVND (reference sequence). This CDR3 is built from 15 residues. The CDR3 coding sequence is TGTGCCAGCAACCAGCCCGGGACAGGGGTAGAGACCCAGTACTTC. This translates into CASNQPGTGVETQYF.

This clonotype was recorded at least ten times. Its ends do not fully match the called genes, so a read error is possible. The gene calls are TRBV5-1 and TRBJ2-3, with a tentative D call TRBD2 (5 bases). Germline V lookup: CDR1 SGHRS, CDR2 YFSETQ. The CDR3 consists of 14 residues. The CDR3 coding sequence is TGTGCCAGCAGCTTGGAGGTTCACACAGATACGCAGTATTTT. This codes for CASSLEVHTDTQYF.

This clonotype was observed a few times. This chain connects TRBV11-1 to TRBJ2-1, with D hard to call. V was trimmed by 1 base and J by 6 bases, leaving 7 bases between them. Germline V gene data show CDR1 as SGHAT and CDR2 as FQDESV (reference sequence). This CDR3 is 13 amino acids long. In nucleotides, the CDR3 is TGTGCCAGCAGCTTAGAGTGGTCCAATGAGCAGTTCTTC. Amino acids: CASSLEWSNEQFF.

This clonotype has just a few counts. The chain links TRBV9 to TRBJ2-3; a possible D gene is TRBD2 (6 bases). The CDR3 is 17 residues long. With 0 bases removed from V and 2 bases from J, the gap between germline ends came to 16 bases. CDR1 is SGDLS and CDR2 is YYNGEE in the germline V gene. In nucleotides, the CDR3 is TGTGCCAGCAGCGTAGGGTCGGGAGCCTATCCCACAGATACGCAGTATTTT. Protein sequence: CASSVGSGAYPTDTQYF.

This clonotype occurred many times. The CDR3 here is CASSVGAAPYEQYF. The CDR3 DNA reads as TGTGCCAGCAGCGTAGGAGCGGCCCCCTACGAGCAGTACTTC. The chain uses TRBV9 and TRBJ2-7; TRBD2 might be the D (5 bases). CDR1 is SGDLS and CDR2 is YYNGEE in the germline V gene. The CDR3 is 14 amino acids. The V gene lost 0 bases and the J gene lost 2 bases, with 9 bases spanning the gap. Drawing the rest from reference TRBV9 and TRBJ2-7, the complete variable domain is DSGVTQTPKHLITATGQRVTLRCSPRSGDLSVYWYQQSLDQGLQFLIQYYNGEERAKGNILERFSAQQFPDLHSELNLSSLELGDSALYFCASSVGAAPYEQYFGPGTRLTVT.

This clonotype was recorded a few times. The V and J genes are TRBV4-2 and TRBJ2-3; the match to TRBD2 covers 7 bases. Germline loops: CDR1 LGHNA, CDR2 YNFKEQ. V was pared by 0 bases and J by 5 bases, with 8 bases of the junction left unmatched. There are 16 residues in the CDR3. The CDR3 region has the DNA TGTGCCAGCAGCCAAGATGCCCCTGGGGGGGGAGATACGCAGTATTTT. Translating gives CASSQDAPGGGDTQYF.

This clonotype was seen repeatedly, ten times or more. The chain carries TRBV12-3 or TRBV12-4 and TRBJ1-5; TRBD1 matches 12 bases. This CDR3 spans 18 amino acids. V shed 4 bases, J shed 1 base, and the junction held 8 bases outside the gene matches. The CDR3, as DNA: TGTGCCAGCAGTTGGGGGACAGGGGGCAGGAGGAGCAATCAGCCCCAGCATTTT. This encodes CASSWGTGGRRSNQPQHF.

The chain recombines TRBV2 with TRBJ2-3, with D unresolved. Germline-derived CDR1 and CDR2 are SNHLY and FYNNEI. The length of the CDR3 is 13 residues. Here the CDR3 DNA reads TGTGCGGGCGGCGGAGCCAGCACAGATACGCAGTATTTT. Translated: CAGGGASTDTQYF.

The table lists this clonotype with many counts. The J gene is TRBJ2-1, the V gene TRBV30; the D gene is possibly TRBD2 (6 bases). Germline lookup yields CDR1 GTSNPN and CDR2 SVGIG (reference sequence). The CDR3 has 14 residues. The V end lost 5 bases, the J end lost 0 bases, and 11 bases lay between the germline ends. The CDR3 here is CAWERASSYNEQFF. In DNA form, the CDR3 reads TGTGCCTGGGAGCGGGCGAGCTCCTACAATGAGCAGTTCTTC. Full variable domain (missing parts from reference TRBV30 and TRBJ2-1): SQTIHQWPATLVQPVGSPLSLECTVEGTSNPNLYWYRQAAGRGLQLLFYSVGIGQISSEVPQNLSASRPQDRQFILSSKKLLLSDSGFYLCAWERASSYNEQFFGPGTRLTVL.

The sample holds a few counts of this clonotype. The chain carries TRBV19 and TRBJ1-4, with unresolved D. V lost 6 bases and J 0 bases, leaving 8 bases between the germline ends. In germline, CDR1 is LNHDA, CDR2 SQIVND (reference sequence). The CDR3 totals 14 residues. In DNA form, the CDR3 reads TGTGCCAGTAGGGCGACGGCAACTAATGAAAAACTGTTTTTT. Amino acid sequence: CASRATATNEKLFF.

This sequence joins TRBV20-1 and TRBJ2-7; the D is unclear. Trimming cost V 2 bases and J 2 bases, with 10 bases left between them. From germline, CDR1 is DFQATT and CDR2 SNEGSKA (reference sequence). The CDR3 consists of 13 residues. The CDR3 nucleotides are TGCAGTGCTAGATGGACGGCACCCTACGAGCAGTACTTC. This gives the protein CSARWTAPYEQYF.

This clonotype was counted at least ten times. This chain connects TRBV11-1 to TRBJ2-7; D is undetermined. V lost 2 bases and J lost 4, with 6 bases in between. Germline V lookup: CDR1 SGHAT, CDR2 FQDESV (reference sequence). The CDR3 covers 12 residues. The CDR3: CASSLKAYEQYF. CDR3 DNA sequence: TGTGCCAGCAGCTTAAAAGCATACGAGCAGTACTTC. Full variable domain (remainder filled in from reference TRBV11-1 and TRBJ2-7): EAEVAQSPRYKITEKSQAVAFWCDPISGHATLYWYRQILGQGPELLVQFQDESVVDDSQLPKDRFSAERLKGVDSTLKIQPAELGDSAMYLCASSLKAYEQYFGPGTRLTVT.

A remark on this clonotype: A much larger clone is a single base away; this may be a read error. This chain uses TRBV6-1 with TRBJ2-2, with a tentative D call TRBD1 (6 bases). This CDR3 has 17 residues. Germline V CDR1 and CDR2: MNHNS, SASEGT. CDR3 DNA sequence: TGTGCCAGCAGTCCACAAGTTACAGGTTGGGACACCAGGGAGCTGTTTTTT. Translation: CASSPQVTGWDTRELFF.

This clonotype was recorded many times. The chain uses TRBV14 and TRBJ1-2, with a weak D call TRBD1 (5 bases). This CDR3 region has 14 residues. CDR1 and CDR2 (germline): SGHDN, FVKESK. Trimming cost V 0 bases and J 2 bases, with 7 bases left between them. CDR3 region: CASSQDRVNYGYTF. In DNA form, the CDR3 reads TGTGCCAGCAGCCAAGACAGGGTGAACTATGGCTACACCTTC.

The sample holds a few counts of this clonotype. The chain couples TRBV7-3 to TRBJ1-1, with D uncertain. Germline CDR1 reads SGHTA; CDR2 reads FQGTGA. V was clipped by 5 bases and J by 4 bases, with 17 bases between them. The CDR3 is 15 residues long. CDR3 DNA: TGTGCCAGCAGCGCACAATCGGGTCAGAGCACTGAAGCTTTCTTT. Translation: CASSAQSGQSTEAFF.

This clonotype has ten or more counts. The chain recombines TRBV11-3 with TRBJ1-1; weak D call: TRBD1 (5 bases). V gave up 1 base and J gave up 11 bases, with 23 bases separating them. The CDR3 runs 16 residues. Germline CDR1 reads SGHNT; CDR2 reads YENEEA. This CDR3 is CASSLALKLSGAWAFF. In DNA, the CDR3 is TGTGCCAGCAGCTTAGCCCTTAAACTTAGTGGGGCATGGGCTTTCTTT.

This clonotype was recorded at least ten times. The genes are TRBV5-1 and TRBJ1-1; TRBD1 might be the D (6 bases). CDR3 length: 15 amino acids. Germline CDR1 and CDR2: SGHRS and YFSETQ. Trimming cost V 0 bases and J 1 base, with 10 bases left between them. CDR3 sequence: CASSLVQGTNTEAFF. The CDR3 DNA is TGCGCCAGCAGCTTGGTCCAGGGGACGAACACTGAAGCTTTCTTT.

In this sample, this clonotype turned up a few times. The CDR3 DNA sequence: TGTGCCAGCAGCTATCCGACTAGTCCGCAGTTCTTC. This encodes CASSYPTSPQFF. This rearrangement joins TRBV11-2 to TRBJ2-1; perhaps TRBD2 as D (6 bases). Trimming took off 4 bases at V and 12 bases at J, with 13 bases between the two ends. The germline V gene encodes CDR1 SGHAT and CDR2 FQNNGV. The CDR3 spans 12 residues.

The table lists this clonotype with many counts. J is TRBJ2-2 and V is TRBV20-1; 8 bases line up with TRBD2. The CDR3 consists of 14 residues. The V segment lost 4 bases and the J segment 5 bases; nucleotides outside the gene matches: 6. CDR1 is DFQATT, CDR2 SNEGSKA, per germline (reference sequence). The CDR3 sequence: CSAIGLADTGELFF. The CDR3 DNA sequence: TGCAGTGCTATAGGACTAGCCGATACCGGGGAGCTGTTTTTT.

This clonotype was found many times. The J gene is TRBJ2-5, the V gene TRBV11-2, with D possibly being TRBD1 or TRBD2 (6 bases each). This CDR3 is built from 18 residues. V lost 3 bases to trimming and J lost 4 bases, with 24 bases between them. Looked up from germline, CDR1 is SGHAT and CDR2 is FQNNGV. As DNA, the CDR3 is TGTGCCAGCAGCTTGACGATAGGGGGGAGAGCTTCGGGAGAGACCCAGTACTTC. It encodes CASSLTIGGRASGETQYF. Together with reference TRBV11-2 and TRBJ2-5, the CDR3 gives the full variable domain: EAGVAQSPRYKIIEKRQSVAFWCNPISGHATLYWYQQILGQGPKLLIQFQNNGVVDDSQLPKDRFSAERLKGVDSTLKIQPAKLEDSAVYLCASSLTIGGRASGETQYFGPGTRLLVL.

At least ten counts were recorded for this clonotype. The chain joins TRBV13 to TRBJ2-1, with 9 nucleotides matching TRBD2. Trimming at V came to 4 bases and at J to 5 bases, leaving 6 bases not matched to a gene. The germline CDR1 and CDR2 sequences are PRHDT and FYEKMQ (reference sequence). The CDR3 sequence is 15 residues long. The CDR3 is CASSSPRLADNEQFF. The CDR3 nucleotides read TGTGCCAGCAGCTCCCCACGACTAGCGGACAATGAGCAGTTCTTC.

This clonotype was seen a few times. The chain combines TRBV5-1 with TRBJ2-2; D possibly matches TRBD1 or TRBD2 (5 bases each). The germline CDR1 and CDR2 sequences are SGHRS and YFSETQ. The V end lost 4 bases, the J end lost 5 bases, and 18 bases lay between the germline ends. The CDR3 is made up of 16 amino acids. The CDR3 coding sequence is TGCGCCAGCAGCGTCCGTGGGGGTCGTTGGACCGGGGAGCTGTTTTTT. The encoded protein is CASSVRGGRWTGELFF.

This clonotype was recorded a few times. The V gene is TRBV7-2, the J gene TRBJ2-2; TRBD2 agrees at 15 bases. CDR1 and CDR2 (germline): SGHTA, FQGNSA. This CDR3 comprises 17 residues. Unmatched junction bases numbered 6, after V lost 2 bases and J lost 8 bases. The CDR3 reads CASSLLRTSGRGGELFF. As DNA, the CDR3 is TGTGCCAGCAGCTTACTAAGGACTAGCGGGAGGGGGGGGGAGCTGTTTTTT. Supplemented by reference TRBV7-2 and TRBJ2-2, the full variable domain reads GAGVSQSPSNKVTEKGKDVELRCDPISGHTALYWYRQSLGQGLEFLIYFQGNSAPDKSGLPSDRFSAERTGGSVSTLTIQRTQQEDSAVYLCASSLLRTSGRGGELFFGEGSRLTVL.

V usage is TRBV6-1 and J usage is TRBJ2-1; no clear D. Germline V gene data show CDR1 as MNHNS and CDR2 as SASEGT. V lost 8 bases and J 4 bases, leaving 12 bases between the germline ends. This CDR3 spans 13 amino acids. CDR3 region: CASQPQKYNEQFF. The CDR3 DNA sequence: TGTGCCAGCCAACCTCAAAAGTACAATGAGCAGTTCTTC.